Listed here are 28 T cell receptor beta chains from one sample, sequenced in a study of shared clonotypes between healthy human individuals. Naivety among CD8 cells was defined by CD45RO negativity and positive CCR7 selection, thereby excluding terminally differentiated effector memory CD45RA+ cells. Sequencing was performed with immunoSEQ multiplex PCR; in TCRdb, only in-frame clones are kept and a portion is missing. Of around 2,000,000 clones listed, more than 85% are singletons. The sample comprised naive CD8+ T cells from PBMCs. Receptor source: a man aged 18 to 35 in good health. Some clones in this sample may be carry-over from other donors' samples.

The chain links TRBV30 to TRBJ2-1, with D perhaps matching TRBD1 (5 bases). The V gene lost 8 bases and the J gene lost 6 bases, with 11 bases spanning the gap. Per the germline V gene, CDR1 is GTSNPN and CDR2 is SVGIG (reference sequence). The CDR3 has 11 amino acids. The CDR3 nucleotides read TGTGCCCTAGGGGCATTCAATGAGCAGTTCTTC. Translated: CALGAFNEQFF.

The chain joins TRBV7-9 to TRBJ2-5; D gene ambiguous. The last part of the DNA fits TRBJ2-7 better; the J call may be wrong. The germline gives CDR1 SEHNR, CDR2 FQNEAQ (reference sequence). The CDR3 extends over 12 amino acids. The CDR3 DNA follows: TGTGCCATCCCGGGCCTCTCCTACGAGCAGTACTTC. This translates into CAIPGLSYEQYF.

CDR3 loop: CASSSNREMNTEAFF. The CDR3 DNA sequence: TGTGCCAGCAGCTCGAACAGGGAAATGAACACTGAAGCTTTCTTT. The V gene is TRBV7-9, the J gene TRBJ1-1; tentative D call: TRBD1 (6 bases). The CDR3 covers 15 residues. V was shortened by 4 bases and J by 0 bases, with 12 bases between the two germline ends. From germline, CDR1 is SEHNR and CDR2 FQNEAQ (reference sequence).

The rearrangement links TRBV7-8 to TRBJ1-1, with TRBD1 as a possible D gene (6 bases). Looked up from germline, CDR1 is SGHVS and CDR2 is FQNEAQ. The CDR3 runs to 13 residues. Trimming shortened V by 5 bases and J by 9 bases, and 16 bases separated the two germline ends. CDR3: CASSGDNRRQAFF. The DNA for the CDR3 is TGTGCCAGCAGCGGGGACAACAGACGCCAAGCTTTCTTT.

This chain joins TRBV7-7 and TRBJ2-5; D is possibly TRBD1 or TRBD2 (5 bases each). This CDR3 has 12 residues. Germline V gene data show CDR1 as SSHAT and CDR2 as FNYEAQ (reference sequence). With 8 bases removed from V and 3 bases from J, the gap between germline ends came to 10 bases. The CDR3: CASRGAEETQYF. CDR3 bases: TGTGCCAGCCGAGGGGCAGAAGAGACCCAGTACTTC.

The chain joins TRBV10-3 to TRBJ1-2, with D maybe TRBD1 (6 bases). V shed 6 bases and J shed 4 bases, with 12 bases lying between them. CDR3 length: 13 amino acids. Germline lookup yields CDR1 ENHRY and CDR2 SYGVKD. In DNA, the CDR3 is TGTGCCATCAGGGACAGCACCCCCTATGGCTACACCTTC. This sequence encodes CAIRDSTPYGYTF.

The chain employs TRBV19 and TRBJ2-1; no definite D call. Germline CDR1 LNHDA, CDR2 SQIVND (reference sequence). This CDR3 spans 14 amino acids. Between the trimmed V and J ends, which lost 3 bases and 9 bases, there was a span of 15 bases. The DNA for the CDR3 is TGTGCCAGTAGTATGAACTCACTAACGGTTGAGCAGTTCTTC. It encodes CASSMNSLTVEQFF.

The rearrangement joins TRBV15 to TRBJ2-3, with 13 bases matching TRBD2. V trimming: 4 bases; J trimming: 1 base; junction bases outside the gene matches: 11. This CDR3 contains 19 residues. The germline CDR1 and CDR2 sequences are LNHNV and YYDKDF (reference sequence). CDR3 in amino acids: CATSNGLAGEEWGTDTQYF. The CDR3 nucleotides are TGTGCCACCAGCAACGGACTAGCGGGAGAGGAATGGGGCACAGATACGCAGTATTTT.

V is TRBV27 and J is TRBJ1-5; no clear D. Trimming removed 2 bases from V and 7 bases from J, with 15 bases in between. The CDR3 runs to 15 residues. CDR1 is MNHEY, CDR2 SMNVEV, per germline (reference sequence). The CDR3 reads CASSLVTGPGQPQHF. The CDR3 DNA is TGTGCCAGCAGTTTAGTGACGGGCCCTGGCCAGCCCCAGCATTTT.

This chain joins TRBV28 and TRBJ1-2, with a possible D match to TRBD1 (6 bases). Germline lookup yields CDR1 MDHEN and CDR2 SYDVKM. The CDR3 totals 15 residues. Trimming took off 5 bases at V and 5 bases at J, with 18 bases between the two ends. The CDR3 sequence is CASSTDRRMLYGYTF. The CDR3 DNA reads TGTGCCAGCAGTACCGACAGGCGGATGTTATATGGCTACACCTTC.

The sample holds a few counts of this clone. The chain employs TRBV4-2 and TRBJ1-5; unclear D gene. Between the trimmed V and J ends, which lost 1 base and 2 bases, there was a span of 9 bases. Germline V gene data show CDR1 as LGHNA and CDR2 as YNFKEQ. The CDR3 length is 15 residues. CDR3 DNA sequence: TGTGCCAGCAGCCAAGGGGTGCCGGGCAATCAGCCCCAGCATTTT. As protein: CASSQGVPGNQPQHF.

The rearrangement joins TRBV7-9 to TRBJ2-7; D perhaps matches TRBD2 (6 bases). Trimming removed 5 bases from V and 0 bases from J, with 17 bases in between. Germline CDR1 and CDR2: SEHNR and FQNEAQ (reference sequence). The CDR3 has 16 amino acids. CDR3 sequence reads: CASSLPHGGGSYEQYF. The CDR3, as DNA: TGTGCCAGCAGCCTACCACATGGGGGAGGCTCCTACGAGCAGTACTTC.

The chain employs TRBV4-3 and TRBJ1-1, with 10 bases fitting TRBD1. CDR1 and CDR2 (germline): LGHNA, YSLEER. Losses at the gene ends were 0 bases for V and 8 bases for J; bases not matched to a gene: 6. This CDR3 spans 15 amino acids. As DNA, the CDR3 is TGCGCCAGCAGCCAAGATATGGGACAGGGGAACGAAGCTTTCTTT. Translating it yields CASSQDMGQGNEAFF.

The chain joins TRBV10-2 to TRBJ2-1; 9 bases align to TRBD2. With V trimmed by 6 bases and J by 5 bases, 2 bases remained unmatched. CDR1 and CDR2 from the germline V gene are WSHSY and SAAADI. This CDR3 is built from 13 residues. Written as DNA, the CDR3 is TGCGCCAGCAGGACTAGCGGTAACAATGAGCAGTTCTTC. Translated, it gives CASRTSGNNEQFF.

Here the CDR3 reads CASSFHSQRLYEQYF. The CDR3 DNA follows: TGTGCCAGCAGCTTTCATTCCCAGCGGCTCTACGAGCAGTACTTC. The rearrangement uses TRBV11-2 and TRBJ2-7; D is perhaps TRBD2 (5 bases). CDR1 SGHAT and CDR2 FQNNGV come from the germline V gene. V was shortened by 3 bases and J by 3 bases, with 15 bases between the two germline ends. This CDR3 spans 15 amino acids.

This clone was seen a single time. The same CDR3 also results from other DNA sequences found in this sample. The chain couples TRBV13 to TRBJ2-6; D remains ambiguous. This CDR3 is 15 amino acids long. Between the trimmed V and J ends, which lost 5 bases and 1 base, there was a span of 9 bases. CDR1 and CDR2 from the germline V gene are PRHDT and FYEKMQ (reference sequence). The CDR3, as DNA: TGTGCCAGCAGCCCGCTGGGGTCTGGGGCCAACGTCCTGACTTTC. Protein product: CASSPLGSGANVLTF.

V gene TRBV7-9 combines with J gene TRBJ2-7; no clear D. Germline V gives CDR1 SEHNR, CDR2 FQNEAQ (reference sequence). The CDR3 extends over 13 amino acids. Trimming pared 5 bases from V and 1 base from J, leaving 9 bases between. The CDR3 sequence: CASSDALSYEQYF. CDR3 DNA sequence: TGTGCCAGCAGCGATGCACTGTCCTACGAGCAGTACTTC.

Points on this clone: In the same sample, other DNA sequences code for this CDR3. V gene TRBV28 combines with J gene TRBJ2-1; D is tentatively TRBD1 or TRBD2 (5 bases each). The CDR3 has 15 residues. Per the germline V gene, CDR1 is MDHEN and CDR2 is SYDVKM. V was clipped by 3 bases and J by 0 bases, with 9 bases between them. The CDR3 sequence: CASSLGRSSYNEQFF. CDR3 DNA sequence: TGTGCCAGCAGTTTGGGACGGAGCTCCTACAATGAGCAGTTCTTC.

The chain joins TRBV13 to TRBJ2-3; D remains ambiguous. V gave up 5 bases and J gave up 5 bases, with 14 bases separating them. The CDR3 covers 14 residues. CDR1 and CDR2 (germline): PRHDT, FYEKMQ (reference sequence). The CDR3 DNA is TGTGCCAGCAGCCGCTCGTTGTTAGAAGATACGCAGTATTTT. Translation gives CASSRSLLEDTQYF.

As concerns this clone: Other DNA sequences in the sample encode the same CDR3. The chain employs TRBV6-5 and TRBJ1-1; no clear D gene. The germline gives CDR1 MNHEY, CDR2 SVGAGI. V lost 0 bases to trimming and J lost 4 bases, with 0 bases between them. The CDR3 length is 11 residues. This CDR3 is CASSYSTEAFF. CDR3 sequence (DNA): TGTGCCAGCAGTTACTCCACTGAAGCTTTCTTT.

V is TRBV21-1 and J is TRBJ2-1. TRBV21-1 is assigned pseudogene status. This CDR3 spans 16 amino acids. The CDR3 is CASSKASTSSYNEQFF. As DNA, the CDR3 is TGTGCCAGCAGCAAAGCGTCGACGAGCTCCTACAATGAGCAGTTCTTC.

This rearrangement joins TRBV15 to TRBJ2-2; D remains ambiguous. Germline CDR1 reads LNHNV; CDR2 reads YYDKDF (reference sequence). Between the trimmed V and J ends, which lost 5 bases and 0 bases, there was a span of 7 bases. This CDR3 is built from 14 residues. The CDR3 DNA sequence: TGTGCCACCAGCGGAATCGCGAACACCGGGGAGCTGTTTTTT. Protein product: CATSGIANTGELFF.

The chain employs TRBV19 and TRBJ2-7; 9 positions match TRBD1. The CDR3 runs to 15 residues. J was trimmed by 3 bases and V by 2 bases; bases with no gene match: 5. Per the germline V gene, CDR1 is LNHDA and CDR2 is SQIVND (reference sequence). CDR3 coding DNA: TGTGCCAGTAGTATATGGGACAGGGCTGGCTACGAGCAGTACTTC. Amino acids: CASSIWDRAGYEQYF.

The J gene is TRBJ1-1, the V gene TRBV6-1; D is unresolved. The V gene's germline CDR1 is MNHNS and CDR2 SASEGT. V dropped 6 bases and J dropped 5 bases, with 13 bases sitting between them. CDR3 size: 13 residues. The DNA for the CDR3 is TGTGCCAGCAGGGAGACCAGAGGGACTGAAGCTTTCTTT. Encoded protein: CASRETRGTEAFF.

The V and J genes are TRBV13 and TRBJ2-3; 7 positions agree with TRBD1. V lost 5 bases and J lost 0; bases outside the gene matches: 5. The CDR3 extends over 15 amino acids. Germline V gene sequence: CDR1 PRHDT, CDR2 FYEKMQ (reference sequence). CDR3 protein: CASSTRTGSTDTQYF. The CDR3 nucleotides read TGTGCCAGCAGCACCCGGACAGGCAGCACAGATACGCAGTATTTT. Full variable domain (outside the CDR3, taken from reference TRBV13 and TRBJ2-3): AAGVIQSPRHLIKEKRETATLKCYPIPRHDTVYWYQQGPGQDPQFLISFYEKMQSDKGSIPDRFSAQQFSDYHSELNMSSLELGDSALYFCASSTRTGSTDTQYFGPGTRLTVL.

V usage is TRBV7-9 and J usage is TRBJ2-1; a possible D gene is TRBD2 (6 bases). CDR3 size: 16 residues. In germline, CDR1 is SEHNR, CDR2 FQNEAQ (reference sequence). Trimming cost V 5 bases and J 2 bases, with 16 bases left between them. The CDR3 sequence: CASSPTRFGPYNEQFF. The CDR3 coding sequence is TGTGCCAGCAGCCCGACTAGATTTGGACCCTACAATGAGCAGTTCTTC.

The V call is TRBV9, the J call TRBJ1-2; 7 bases map to TRBD1. CDR1 is SGDLS and CDR2 is YYNGEE in the germline V gene. The CDR3 consists of 15 residues. The J segment lost 7 bases and the V segment lost 0 bases, leaving 9 bases of the junction unmatched. The DNA of the CDR3 is TGTGCCAGCAGCGTAGGGGAGGGGGCTTCGGGTGGCTACACCTTC. It yields the protein CASSVGEGASGGYTF.

The chain employs TRBV5-6 and TRBJ1-5; perhaps TRBD1 as D (5 bases). The germline V gene has CDR1 SGHDT and CDR2 YYEEEE. The CDR3 spans 16 residues. Trimming removed 1 base from V and 5 bases from J, with 16 bases in between. CDR3 region: CASSLRSAGRDQPQHF. In DNA, the CDR3 is TGTGCCAGCAGCTTGAGGTCGGCAGGGCGAGATCAGCCCCAGCATTTT.